This passage covers 26 T cell receptor beta chains from one sample sequenced in a study of blood T cell repertoires in COVID-19. Here immunoSEQ multiplex PCR was the method, and the copy in TCRdb shows in-frame clones only, minus some. The table records 240,000 or so clones, around 88% of them present only once. Sequenced input: PBMCs or T cells enriched from blood (not recorded which). The receptors come from a woman between 40 and 50 years old with acute COVID-19.

The chain links TRBV19 to TRBJ2-5; 7 nucleotides align to TRBD2. Germline trimming cut 3 bases from V and 8 bases from J; bases unmatched to any gene: 6. The CDR3 covers 13 residues. Germline loops: CDR1 LNHDA, CDR2 SQIVND (reference sequence). In DNA, the CDR3 is TGTGCCAGTAGTATCAATGGGAGGGACACCCAGTACTTC. Translation gives CASSINGRDTQYF.

The V and J genes are TRBV19 and TRBJ2-7, with 10 bases identical to TRBD1. V trimming: 4 bases; J trimming: 4 bases; junction bases outside the gene matches: 7. The CDR3 loop spans 15 amino acids. Germline loops: CDR1 LNHDA, CDR2 SQIVND (reference sequence). The CDR3 sequence is CASSRGQGRFYEQYF. CDR3 nucleotide sequence: TGTGCCAGTAGTAGGGGACAGGGGAGATTTTACGAGCAGTACTTC.

The CDR3 protein is CSVEGGHEQFF. Here the CDR3 DNA reads TGCAGCGTTGAAGGAGGGCATGAGCAGTTCTTC. The chain is built from TRBV29-1 and TRBJ2-1, with a tentative D call TRBD2 (5 bases). V dropped 1 base and J dropped 8 bases, with 6 bases sitting between them. Germline values: CDR1 SQVTM, CDR2 ANQGSEA. The CDR3 is made up of 11 amino acids.

The DNA of the CDR3 is TGTGCCAGCAGCCCTACCGGGGGAGGGGTAAATTCACCCCTCCACTTT. This translates into CASSPTGGGVNSPLHF. J is TRBJ1-6 and V is TRBV3-1 (or the pseudogene TRBV3-2); D is perhaps TRBD1 (5 bases). Deletions cut 4 bases from V and 7 bases from J, with 17 bases between. This CDR3 has 16 residues. Germline CDR1 is LGHDT and CDR2 is YNNKEL (reference sequence).

This clone was detected a few times. The rearrangement joins TRBV11-1 to TRBJ2-1; D unresolved. Germline CDR1 is SGHAT and CDR2 is FQDESV (reference sequence). Trimming left V 2 bases short and J 5 bases short, with 10 bases between. There are 14 residues in the CDR3. The CDR3 is CASSLLKADNEQFF. In nucleotides, the CDR3 is TGTGCCAGCAGCTTATTGAAGGCGGACAATGAGCAGTTCTTC.

V is TRBV19 and J is TRBJ2-3; 8 bases map to TRBD2. The ends lost 5 bases at V and 7 bases at J; junction bases unmatched: 11. The V gene's germline CDR1 is LNHDA and CDR2 SQIVND (reference sequence). This CDR3 is built from 15 residues. The CDR3 coding sequence is TGTGCCAGTAGTTCCCCCCAGCGGGAGTGGAATACGCAGTATTTT. This gives the protein CASSSPQREWNTQYF.

CDR3 in amino acids: CARSTLRQGGRAEAFF. The CDR3, as DNA: TGTGCCAGAAGTACCCTCCGACAGGGAGGAAGGGCTGAAGCTTTCTTT. The chain recombines TRBV5-3 with TRBJ1-1, with 7 nucleotides matching TRBD1. TRBV5-3 counts as an open reading frame of uncertain function. Trimming at V came to 5 bases and at J to 6 bases, leaving 16 bases not matched to a gene. The CDR3 contains 16 residues.

V usage is TRBV5-6 and J usage is TRBJ2-1; a possible D gene is TRBD2 (5 bases). The CDR3 consists of 16 residues. The V end was cut by 0 bases, the J end by 6 bases, with 16 bases between. Germline assignment: CDR1 SGHDT and CDR2 YYEEEE. CDR3 amino acids: CASSLAKRVRANEQFF. The CDR3 region has the DNA TGTGCCAGCAGCTTGGCCAAAAGGGTGAGGGCCAATGAGCAGTTCTTC.

The V gene is TRBV12-3 or TRBV12-4, the J gene TRBJ1-5; tentatively, D is TRBD1 (5 bases). This CDR3 region has 13 residues. The V end was cut by 3 bases, the J end by 5 bases, with 8 bases between. In DNA, the CDR3 is TGTGCCAGCAGTTTGGGGCCTTATCAGCCCCAGCATTTT. Encoded protein: CASSLGPYQPQHF.

The chain employs TRBV28 and TRBJ2-7, with 16 bases fitting TRBD2. Looked up from germline, CDR1 is MDHEN and CDR2 is SYDVKM. This CDR3 comprises 17 residues. Trimming at V came to 6 bases and at J to 3 bases, leaving 8 bases not matched to a gene. Here the CDR3 DNA reads TGTGCCAGCAGGGTGACGGGACTAGCGGGAGGGGTCTACGAGCAGTACTTC. As protein: CASRVTGLAGGVYEQYF.

V is TRBV6-5 and J is TRBJ1-3; D unresolved. V was pared by 6 bases and J by 0 bases, with 9 bases between. The CDR3 spans 14 residues. Germline lookup yields CDR1 MNHEY and CDR2 SVGAGI. The CDR3: CASRAVSSGNTIYF. The CDR3 DNA reads TGTGCCAGCAGAGCGGTGAGCTCTGGAAACACCATATATTTT.

V is TRBV18 and J is TRBJ2-3; D is perhaps TRBD2 (5 bases). V lost 3 bases and J 2 bases, leaving 18 bases between the germline ends. This CDR3 contains 17 residues. The germline gives CDR1 KGHSH, CDR2 LQKENI. The CDR3 reads CASSPNKRSTATDTQYF. The CDR3 DNA reads TGTGCCAGCTCACCTAATAAGCGGTCCACGGCCACAGATACGCAGTATTTT. Combining the CDR3 with reference TRBV18 and TRBJ2-3 gives the whole variable domain NAGVMQNPRHLVRRRGQEARLRCSPMKGHSHVYWYRQLPEEGLKFMVYLQKENIIDESGMPKERFSAEFPKEGPSILRIQQVVRGDSAAYFCASSPNKRSTATDTQYFGPGTRLTVL.

The gene calls are TRBV19 and TRBJ2-1; a possible D gene is TRBD2 (5 bases). Germline CDR1 and CDR2: LNHDA and SQIVND (reference sequence). V gave up 5 bases and J gave up 0 bases, with 14 bases separating them. CDR3 length: 16 amino acids. The CDR3 protein is CASSPLALSSYNEQFF. The CDR3 DNA follows: TGTGCCAGTAGTCCCCTAGCCCTTAGCTCCTACAATGAGCAGTTCTTC.

This chain joins TRBV25-1 and TRBJ2-3, with TRBD2 identical over 8 bases. V gave up 2 bases and J gave up 6 bases; unmatched junction bases: 10. The CDR3 sequence is 16 residues long. CDR1 is MGHDK and CDR2 is SYGVNS in the germline V gene. CDR3 sequence reads: CASSEGPGGDTDTQYF. For the CDR3, the DNA is TGTGCCAGCAGTGAAGGGCCGGGAGGGGACACTGATACGCAGTATTTT.

This chain joins TRBV27 and TRBJ1-2; D is ambiguous. V lost 6 bases and J lost 3, with 11 bases in between. The CDR3 loop spans 13 amino acids. Germline values: CDR1 MNHEY, CDR2 SMNVEV (reference sequence). The CDR3 reads CASSLREDYGYTF. DNA of the CDR3: TGTGCCAGCAGCCTAAGGGAGGACTATGGCTACACCTTC.

The rearrangement links TRBV11-3 to TRBJ1-2, with TRBD1 matching 11 bases. After removal of 1 base from V and 6 bases from J, the junction contained 10 bases not matched to a gene. The CDR3 is 17 residues long. CDR1 is SGHNT, CDR2 YENEEA, per germline. The CDR3 reads CASSLGLEDRGRNGYTF. The CDR3 DNA reads as TGTGCCAGCAGCTTAGGATTGGAGGACAGGGGGCGGAATGGCTACACCTTC.

This chain joins TRBV19 and TRBJ1-3; no firm D call. V was cut by 5 bases and J by 2 bases, with 7 bases left in between. Germline V gene lookup returns CDR1 LNHDA and CDR2 SQIVND (reference sequence). The CDR3 covers 13 residues. Written as DNA, the CDR3 is TGTGCCAGTAGTCCGGGTCCTGGAAACACCATATATTTT. The encoded protein is CASSPGPGNTIYF.

This clone was counted once. The chain combines TRBV15 with TRBJ1-5; the D gene is possibly TRBD1 (6 bases). The germline V gene has CDR1 LNHNV and CDR2 YYDKDF (reference sequence). The V end was cut by 0 bases, the J end by 7 bases, with 16 bases between. The CDR3 extends over 16 amino acids. The CDR3 here is CATSRDLVGGRQPQHF. The CDR3 DNA is TGTGCCACCAGCAGAGATCTGGTGGGGGGGCGGCAGCCCCAGCATTTT.

The chain couples TRBV27 to TRBJ2-1; 7 positions match TRBD2. CDR1 and CDR2 (germline): MNHEY, SMNVEV (reference sequence). V lost 7 bases to trimming and J lost 4 bases; unmatched junction nucleotides: 7. This CDR3 contains 14 residues. The CDR3 DNA reads as TGTGCCAGCACAGCGGGAAGGGGTTACAATGAGCAGTTCTTC. Its protein is CASTAGRGYNEQFF.

The J gene is TRBJ1-6, the V gene TRBV5-1; no firm D call. V lost 4 bases, J lost 8 bases, and 13 bases lay in between. Germline-derived CDR1 and CDR2 are SGHRS and YFSETQ. The CDR3 is made up of 14 amino acids. CDR3 sequence: CASSLGLNDSPLHF. The CDR3 DNA sequence: TGCGCCAGCAGCCTAGGCCTAAATGATTCACCCCTCCACTTT.

The chain employs TRBV19 and TRBJ2-5; a possible D gene is TRBD2 (6 bases). Trimming shortened V by 5 bases and J by 5 bases, and 12 bases separated the two germline ends. This CDR3 has 13 residues. Germline V CDR1 and CDR2: LNHDA, SQIVND (reference sequence). This chain's CDR3 is CASSAGPLETQYF. CDR3 nucleotide sequence: TGTGCCAGTAGTGCGGGACCGTTGGAGACCCAGTACTTC.

V and J are TRBV6-1 and TRBJ1-5; D perhaps matches TRBD1 (5 bases). CDR1 is MNHNS and CDR2 is SASEGT in the germline V gene. The CDR3 consists of 17 residues. The germline V and J ends were trimmed by 4 bases and 3 bases, with 19 bases remaining between them. The chain's CDR3 is CASSAPLSQGINQPQHF. CDR3 DNA: TGTGCCAGCAGTGCACCCCTCTCGCAGGGTATCAATCAGCCCCAGCATTTT.

The chain has TRBV29-1 and TRBJ2-1, with TRBD2 matching 12 bases. CDR1 SQVTM and CDR2 ANQGSEA come from the germline V gene. Trimming at V came to 7 bases and at J to 12 bases, leaving 19 bases not matched to a gene. This CDR3 is built from 16 residues. CDR3 region: CSAGRFSPSGRERQFF. Written as DNA, the CDR3 is TGCAGCGCCGGAAGGTTTAGTCCTAGCGGGAGGGAACGGCAGTTCTTC.

The gene calls are TRBV6-5 and TRBJ2-3; possibly TRBD2 for D (6 bases). V lost 3 bases and J lost 6, with 16 bases in between. The CDR3 is 15 residues long. Germline V gives CDR1 MNHEY, CDR2 SVGAGI. The CDR3 DNA follows: TGTGCCAGCAGTTATTCGGCGGGATTGGATGATACGCAGTATTTT. As protein: CASSYSAGLDDTQYF.

This chain connects TRBV6-1 to TRBJ2-7, with D perhaps TRBD1 (5 bases). V was clipped by 2 bases and J by 3 bases, with 14 bases between them. CDR3 length equals 15 residues. Germline V gives CDR1 MNHNS, CDR2 SASEGT. The CDR3 loop is CASSERWQGFYEQYF. For the CDR3, the DNA is TGTGCCAGCAGTGAACGTTGGCAGGGATTCTACGAGCAGTACTTC.

The chain links TRBV6-5 to TRBJ2-5, with 7 bases fitting TRBD1. The CDR3 covers 13 residues. Germline V lookup: CDR1 MNHEY, CDR2 SVGAGI. The CDR3 region has the DNA TGTGGATCAGGGGGTGGGAGCCAAGAGACCCAGTACTTC. Encoded protein: CGSGGGSQETQYF.